One TCR beta chain is described in this entry. This CDR3 contains 16 residues. Germline assignment: CDR1 SGHRS and CDR2 YFSETQ. V was pared by 0 bases and J by 4 bases, with 9 bases of the junction left unmatched. Original methodology: Amplification with reference gene primers provided the estimates of nucleated cell counts. TCRdb's table, derived via immunoSEQ multiplex PCR, lists solely in-frame clones and lacks some. That table gives V, J and clone size, and the DNA gave D and trimming. This table has 250,000 to 350,000 clones, approximately 84% appearing once. This sample was included in a study of blood T cell repertoires in COVID-19. The overall study: The United States, Italy and Spain provided the acute and convalescent COVID-19 samples. In each case, the material was cDNA or gDNA derived from T cells, B-cell-depleted T cells, or PBMCs.

This receptor was identified in a human donor with COVID-19, enrolled during active disease. The donor label of this sample is uncertain. The chain uses TRBV5-1 and TRBJ2-5, with 7 bases aligning to TRBD1. Sequences were obtained from peripheral blood. This chain's CDR3 is CASSLEQGQFGETQYF. DNA of the CDR3: TGCGCCAGCAGCTTGGAACAGGGGCAGTTTGGAGAGACCCAGTACTTC.